This entry features one T cell receptor beta chain sequence. No antigen is known for it. Looked up from germline, CDR1 is MDHEN and CDR2 is SYDVKM. This CDR3 has 15 amino acids. Between the trimmed V and J ends, which lost 4 bases and 2 bases, there was a span of 9 bases. These data are taken from a study of cytomegalovirus exposure and HLA in healthy donors. Study-level information: Findings of an earlier analysis included some 120 million unique TCR beta sequences from 190 million or so T cells.

With 60 Vbeta and 13 Jbeta primers, the PCR was carried out. TCRdb's table, derived via immunoSEQ multiplex PCR, lists solely in-frame clones and lacks some. The repertoire has about 180,000 clones, roughly four fifths of them found once; the top ten carry roughly 1.5%. Study-wide findings and caveats: Diagnosis of cytomegalovirus status made by the classifier reportedly showed high specificity and sensitivity. Researchers catalogued some 160 TCR beta chains as cytomegalovirus-associated.

This chain links TRBV28 with TRBJ2-6; D unclear. The material sequenced was PBMCs. The receptor was isolated from a man between 18 and 29 years old in good health and CMV-seronegative. CDR3 in amino acids: CASSSPVAGANVLTF. CDR3 coding DNA: TGTGCCAGCAGTTCTCCCGTTGCTGGGGCCAACGTCCTGACTTTC.